This paragraph reports one T cell receptor (beta chain). There is no known antigen for this receptor. No much larger clone exists at a distance of one base, and base qualities are not known. CDR1 SGHAT and CDR2 FQNNGV are derived from the germline V gene. Trimming removed 1 base from V and 6 bases from J, leaving 9 bases between the germline ends. The CDR3 sequence holds 14 residues, the cysteine and phenylalanine included. Just the 42-base CDR3 DNA is kept, in frame starting at base 1. Library generation was performed with the immunoSEQ multiplex PCR assay. For the multiplex PCR, a mixture combining 60 forward primers for TCR Vbeta segments and 13 reverse primers for TCR Jbeta segments was used. A multiplex PCR assay on genomic DNA amplified the CDR3 region of rearranged TCR beta genes. The Illumina HiSeq System was used to sequence the amplified TCR beta libraries as 87-base-pair reads. On the study's bioinformatics: In a later analysis, tens of millions of unique TCR beta chains were counted across the approximately 640 repertoires, and approximately 9.9 million of these chains were shared by at least two donors. To remove PCR and sequencing errors, raw reads were error-corrected and collapsed into unique sequences using a nearest-neighbor algorithm that merged closely related sequences. Alignment of CDR3 sequences to IMGT reference sequences was used to assign V, D and J gene segments. Each retained sequence needed at least a six-nucleotide match to both a V gene segment and a J gene segment. A rearrangement counted as productive if the CDR3 had no stop codons and remained in frame with V and J, and every other rearrangement counted as non-productive. Following IMGT convention, CDR3 was defined as the stretch from the second conserved V-encoded cysteine up to the conserved J-encoded phenylalanine. Sequences without an unambiguous match to a single V gene segment were excluded from the earlier analysis of a few hundred of the donors. An earlier analysis of 587 of the donors called V segments functional above 56.7% productive rearrangements and segregating when the between-donor standard deviation exceeded 5%. A statistical classification framework was built for diagnosing cytomegalovirus status from the catalog of TCR beta chain sequences. In a later analysis, TCR nucleotide sequences were compared against IMGT/GENE-DB human TR gene sequences so that V and J genes could be assigned. Using the TCRdist pipeline, a later analysis assigned CDR3 sequences along with most-parsimonious VDJ recombination scenarios. In a later analysis, each TCR beta chain was defined by its CDR3 amino acid sequence together with its V-gene family, and reads without a unique V-gene family were excluded. As a way to deal with suspected cross-contamination and a sequencing artifact, a later analysis dropped nearly 600 nucleotide sequences that were highly shared and had low generation probability. In a later analysis, a clonal expansion index was calculated for each public chain from normalized within-repertoire ranks of inferred template counts. In a later analysis, generation probabilities were computed with a VDJ recombination model fitted to out-of-frame rearrangements, and the resulting probabilities were checked against IGoR. A later analysis scored TCR-TCR, TCR-HLA and TCR-CMV co-occurrence with hypergeometric tests, applying a repertoire-size bias correction to TCR pairs. False discovery rates were estimated in a later analysis by permuting HLA or CMV assignments 20 times. In a later analysis, co-occurring TCRs were grouped using DBSCAN, and TCRdist sequence similarity was added for clustering within HLA-allele-positive subsets. For co-occurrence clustering, repertoires with fewer than 30,000 or more than 120,000 public chains were excluded, along with roughly 5 repertoires with anomalous nucleotide sharing. Entries here come from immuneACCESS through TCRdb and include only in-frame sequences with V and J called. Some clones fail to appear in such tables; in the studies checked, an unresolved V gene covers under half of the shortfall, and the cause of the remainder is unknown. V and J calls plus clone size are reproduced from that table; the DNA served to infer D and trimming. Present in this sample are fewer than 250,000 clones, 65% to 85% of which were seen just once. The biggest ten clones account for less than 2% of the sample.

The cohort comprised under 700 healthy bone marrow donors. All cohort members were sampled while nominally healthy, although unrecorded immune exposures were likely present. The donor tested CMV seronegative, placing the donor among the 352 seronegative members of the cohort. A peripheral blood sample was provided by each donor, and peripheral blood mononuclear cells were used for TCR beta sequencing. The Qiagen DNeasy Blood Extraction Kit was used to extract genomic DNA from the blood cell samples. This entry comes from a study of cytomegalovirus exposure and HLA in healthy donors (dated by TCRdb to 2016 to 2017). The study in broad terms: According to an earlier analysis of a few hundred of the donors, 200 million or so T cells yielded 117 million unique TCR beta sequences and around 280 Gb of sequence data. Among the approximately 400 genotyped donors, around 81% belonged to the genetic ancestry cluster associated with self-reported Caucasian donors. Every repertoire in the discovery cohort had been generated on one and the same sequencing platform. The study was designed to test whether signatures of past pathogen exposure could be identified by cataloging public T cell receptors. The study combined high-throughput TCR immunosequencing, statistical association of individual TCRs with disease status, and machine learning to predict cytomegalovirus infection status. In an earlier analysis of roughly 540 of the donors, high-throughput TCR beta sequencing was used to judge whether each TCR beta V gene segment behaved as functional or pseudogenic. Class I and class II HLA loci were covered by the typing at four-digit resolution. Several DR-DQ haplotypes were treated as single units for association and clustering because of strong linkage in the cohort. On average, around 240,000 unique TCR beta nucleotide sequences were sequenced per donor among 398 genotyped donors of the cohort, with roughly 18% of those sequences being non-productive. The study profiled the T cell repertoires of 500 to 800 subjects by immunosequencing and related them to cytomegalovirus serostatus. In a later analysis, previously published TCR beta repertoires from about 640 donors were re-analyzed and high-resolution HLA genotyping was added so that TCR occurrence patterns could be studied. The number of typed donors differed by locus: 629-630 for A, B, C, DRB1 and DQB1; about 520 for DQA1; roughly 600 for DPA1; and 400 to 480 for DPB1. Donor age, sex, ethnicity and CMV serostatus were compiled alongside the repertoire data. In a later genetic analysis, genome-wide SNP genotypes for about 55% of the roughly 670 donors were used, and that subset was treated as a discovery cohort. An early release covering about 600 HLA-typed donors comprised about 290 gigabases of sequencing data and around 85 million unique TCR sequences. In addition to the first cohort of roughly 700 subjects, a separate validation cohort of approximately 110 different subjects was used. The later analysis used no new phenotypic data to find candidate immune exposures, relying instead on TCR beta sequences and their occurrence across donors. What the research found in general, with its limitations: A further reported finding was that TCR beta sequences accurately predicted the HLA-A and HLA-B alleles for most subjects in the first cohort. The study gave a list of about 170 TCR beta chains associated with cytomegalovirus. This cohort had only TCR beta chains sequenced, and the lack of alpha or paired-chain data limited which features could be detected. A cluster of highly shared sequence variants was judged likely to represent a technical artifact of the sequencing pipeline. According to a later analysis, TCR association rates differed among HLA loci, with DRB1 alleles showing the most associated TCRs and HLA-C alleles showing the fewest. In a later analysis, HLA-associated TCR beta chains were found to be more clonally expanded and to have lower generation probabilities than equally common non-associated chains. Assigning TCR associations to individual alleles was difficult when HLA alleles, especially DR and DQ, strongly co-occurred. A later analysis reported that several top co-occurrence clusters appeared linked to parvovirus B19, influenza, CMV and Epstein-Barr virus. Sequencing depth was assumed to be roughly uniform across donors in the presence/absence analyses, though that assumption may not hold. The authors suggested that the approach could potentially be extended to other disease states and immunological phenotypes. In an earlier analysis of some 500 of the donors, most TCR beta V segments appeared in productive rearrangements about 90% or about 30% of the time, broadly matching IMGT annotations. About 15 rarely observed V segments, including chromosome 9 orphons, were excluded from the earlier analysis of 550 to 700 of the donors because counts were too low. The 87-base-pair reads could not distinguish some IMGT-functional V segments, including TRBV6-2 and TRBV6-3, so those segments were excluded. While some public TCRs were present in many individuals, most TCR sequences turned up only very rarely across donors. CMV serostatus was the only immune exposure information available for the cohort. Correlated functional status among segregating V segments might be attributable to linkage disequilibrium, but an unknown experimental factor could not be ruled out. At a false discovery rate of 0.05, a later analysis linked about 16,000 TCR beta sequences to specific HLA alleles. A later analysis found that most CMV-associated TCR beta chains appeared HLA-restricted, with HLA associations seemingly driven largely by CMV exposure. Cytomegalovirus status was reported to be diagnosed by the classifier with high specificity and sensitivity in both the original and validation cohorts. Because some donors lacked HLA typing at each locus, the association tests relied only on the typed subset. A few of the identified cytomegalovirus-associated TCR beta chains were confirmed in vitro to be specific for cytomegalovirus antigens. In a later genetic analysis, a missense DCLRE1C variant was associated with V-gene and J-gene trimming of TCR beta chains, and the association was replicated in an independent cohort. Compared with the roughly 670-donor mean, donors in an Asian-associated ancestry cluster had fewer N-insertions in productive TCRs, according to a later genetic analysis.

The clonotype comes from a woman between 18 and 29 years old in good health and CMV-seronegative. Sample: PBMCs. The chain is assembled from TRBV11-2 and TRBJ2-2; the D gene lacks a confident call. The nucleotide sequence is TGTGCCAGCAGCTTAGTCGGCAGGCCCGGGGAGCTGTTTTTT. The encoded protein is CASSLVGRPGELFF.